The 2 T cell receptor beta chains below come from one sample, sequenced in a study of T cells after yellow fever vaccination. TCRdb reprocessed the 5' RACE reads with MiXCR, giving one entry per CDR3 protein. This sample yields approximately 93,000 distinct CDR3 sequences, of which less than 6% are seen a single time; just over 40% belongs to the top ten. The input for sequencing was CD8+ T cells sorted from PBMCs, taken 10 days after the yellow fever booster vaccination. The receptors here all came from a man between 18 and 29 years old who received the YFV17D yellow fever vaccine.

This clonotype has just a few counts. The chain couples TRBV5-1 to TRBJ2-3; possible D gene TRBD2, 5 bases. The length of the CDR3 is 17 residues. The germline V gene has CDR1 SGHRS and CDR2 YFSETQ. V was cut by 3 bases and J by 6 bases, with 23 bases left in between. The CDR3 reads CASSSSTQRVGGDTQYF. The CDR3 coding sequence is TGCGCCAGCAGCTCCTCTACCCAGCGTGTCGGCGGGGATACGCAGTATTTT.

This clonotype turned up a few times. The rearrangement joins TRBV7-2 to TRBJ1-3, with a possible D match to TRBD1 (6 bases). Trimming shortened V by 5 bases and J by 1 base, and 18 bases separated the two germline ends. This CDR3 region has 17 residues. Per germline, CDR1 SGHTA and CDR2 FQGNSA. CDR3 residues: CASSPRPGTFSGNTIYF. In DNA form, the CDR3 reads TGTGCCAGCAGCCCCCGTCCCGGGACATTTTCTGGAAACACCATATATTTT.